The present entry profiles one T cell receptor (beta chain) with its context. The data originate from a study of T-cell reconstitution after alpha-beta-depleted transplantation in children. Preparation of the TCRbeta library used unique molecular identifiers. From the PCR reads, TCRdb called clonotypes with MiXCR, one entry per CDR3 protein. The sample has over 550,000 distinct CDR3 sequences; roughly a tenth are singletons. The CDR3 runs to 15 residues. Trimming removed 1 base at V and 4 bases at J, with 14 bases between. Germline V gene sequence: CDR1 SGHRS, CDR2 YFSETQ. This material consisted of PBMCs from the stem cell graft donor, taken from the stem cell graft. This clonotype was obtained from a human donor who donated a stem cell graft to a child with acute myeloid leukemia. The chain recombines TRBV5-1 with TRBJ1-1, with D perhaps TRBD1 (6 bases). The CDR3 coding sequence is TGCGCCAGCAGCTTGAGTGGGGGCGGCGGCACTGAAGCTTTCTTT. It specifies CASSLSGGGGTEAFF. Full variable domain (remainder filled in from reference TRBV5-1 and TRBJ1-1): KAGVTQTPRYLIKTRGQQVTLSCSPISGHRSVSWYQQTPGQGLQFLFEYFSETQRNKGNFPGRFSGRQFSNSRSEMNVSTLELGDSALYLCASSLSGGGGTEAFFGQGTRLTVV.